This T cell receptor (beta chain) was sequenced during a study of OX40 agonist ivuxolimab in advanced cancers. As for the study in general: From 23 to 79 years was the age range, with a mean of roughly 64 years, and over 70% were male.

As to this clone: Its antigen is undetermined.

General study results and limits: Expanded clones tended on average to be more numerous among CD8+ T cells than CD4+. Blood T cells, both CD4+ and CD8+, expanded clonally by week 6 at 0.1 to 3.0 mg/kg.

It was autoimmune disease history or systemic immunosuppression that excluded patients. This CDR3 has 15 residues. Trimming removed 1 base at V and 2 bases at J, with 11 bases between. Germline values: CDR1 SGDLS, CDR2 YYNGEE. The assay was immunoSEQ multiplex PCR, and TCRdb's table has in-frame clones only and misses some. The sample lists 67,000 or so clones; 70% to 90% were seen once. The clonotype originates from an adult with an advanced solid tumor such as melanoma, head and neck, liver or kidney cancer. Material: CD4+ or CD8+ T cells sorted from blood, obtained in a trial of the OX40 agonist ivuxolimab. The chain recombines TRBV9 with TRBJ2-3; D might be TRBD1 or TRBD2, each matching 5 bases. The CDR3 DNA reads as TGTGCCAGCAGCGTACGAGGGGAATTCACAGATACGCAGTATTTT. It is translated as CASSVRGEFTDTQYF.